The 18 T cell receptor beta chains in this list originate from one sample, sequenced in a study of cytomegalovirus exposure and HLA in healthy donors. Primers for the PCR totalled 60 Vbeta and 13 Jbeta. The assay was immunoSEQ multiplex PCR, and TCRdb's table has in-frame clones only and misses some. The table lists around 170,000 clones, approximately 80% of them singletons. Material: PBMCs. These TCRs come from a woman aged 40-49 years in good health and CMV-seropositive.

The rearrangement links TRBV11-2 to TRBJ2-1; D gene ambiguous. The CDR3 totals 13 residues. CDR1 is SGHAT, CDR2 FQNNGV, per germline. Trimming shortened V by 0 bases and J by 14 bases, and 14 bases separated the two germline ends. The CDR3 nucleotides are TGTGCCAGCAGCTTAGATGCACGGTCTATGAAGTTCTTC. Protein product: CASSLDARSMKFF.

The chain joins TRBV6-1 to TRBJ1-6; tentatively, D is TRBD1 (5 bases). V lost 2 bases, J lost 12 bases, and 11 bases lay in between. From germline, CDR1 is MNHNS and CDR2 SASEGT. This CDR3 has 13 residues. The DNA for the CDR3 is TGTGCCAGCAGTGAAACAGGACCCAAACCCCTCCACTTT. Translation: CASSETGPKPLHF.

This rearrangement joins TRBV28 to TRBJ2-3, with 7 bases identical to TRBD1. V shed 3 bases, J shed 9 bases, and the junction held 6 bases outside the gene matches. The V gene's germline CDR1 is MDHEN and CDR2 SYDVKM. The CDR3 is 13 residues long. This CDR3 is CASSLTGPGTQYF. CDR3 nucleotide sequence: TGTGCCAGCAGTTTGACAGGGCCGGGGACGCAGTATTTT.

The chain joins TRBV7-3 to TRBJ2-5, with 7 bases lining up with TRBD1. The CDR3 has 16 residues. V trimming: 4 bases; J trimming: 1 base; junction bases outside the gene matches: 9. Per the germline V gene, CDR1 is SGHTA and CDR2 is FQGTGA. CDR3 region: CASSSTGAALQETQYF. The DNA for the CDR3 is TGTGCCAGCAGCTCCACAGGGGCGGCCCTCCAAGAGACCCAGTACTTC.

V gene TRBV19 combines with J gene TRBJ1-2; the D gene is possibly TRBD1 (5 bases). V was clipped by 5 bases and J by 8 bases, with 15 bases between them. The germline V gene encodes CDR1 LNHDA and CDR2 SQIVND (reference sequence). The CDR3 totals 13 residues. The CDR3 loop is CASSQRTSQGYTF. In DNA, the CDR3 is TGTGCCAGTAGTCAGAGGACAAGTCAAGGCTACACCTTC.

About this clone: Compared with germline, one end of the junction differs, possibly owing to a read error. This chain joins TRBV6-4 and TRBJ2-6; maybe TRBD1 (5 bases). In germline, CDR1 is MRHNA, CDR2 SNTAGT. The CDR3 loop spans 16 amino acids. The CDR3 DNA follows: TGTGCCAGCAGTGACTCTAAGGACCCTGGGGCCAACGGCCTGACTTTC. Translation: CASSDSKDPGANGLTF.

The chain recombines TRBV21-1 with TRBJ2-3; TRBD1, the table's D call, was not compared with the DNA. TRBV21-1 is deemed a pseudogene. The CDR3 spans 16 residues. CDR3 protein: CASSKWETGWSDTQYF. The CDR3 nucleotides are TGTGCCAGCAGCAAATGGGAAACAGGTTGGTCAGATACGCAGTATTTT.

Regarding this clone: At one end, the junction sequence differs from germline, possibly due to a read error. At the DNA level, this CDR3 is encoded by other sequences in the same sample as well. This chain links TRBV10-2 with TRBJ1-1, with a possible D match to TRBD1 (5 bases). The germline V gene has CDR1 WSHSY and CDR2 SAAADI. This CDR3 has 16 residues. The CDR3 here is CASSDPGPGGIAEAFF. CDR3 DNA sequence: TGCGCCAGCAGTGATCCCGGTCCGGGGGGGATCGCTGAAGCTTTCTTC.

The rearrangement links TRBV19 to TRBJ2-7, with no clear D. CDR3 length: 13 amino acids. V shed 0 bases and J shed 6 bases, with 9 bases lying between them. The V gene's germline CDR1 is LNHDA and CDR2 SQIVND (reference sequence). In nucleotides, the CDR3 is TGTGCCAGTAGTATAGATGGGCGAACCGAGCAGTACTTC. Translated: CASSIDGRTEQYF.

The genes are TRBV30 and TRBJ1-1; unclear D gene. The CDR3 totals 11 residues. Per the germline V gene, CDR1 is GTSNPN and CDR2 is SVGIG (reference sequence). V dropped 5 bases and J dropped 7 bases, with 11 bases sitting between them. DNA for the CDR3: TGTGCCTGGGCGCAACGGGATGAAGCTTTCTTT. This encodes CAWAQRDEAFF.

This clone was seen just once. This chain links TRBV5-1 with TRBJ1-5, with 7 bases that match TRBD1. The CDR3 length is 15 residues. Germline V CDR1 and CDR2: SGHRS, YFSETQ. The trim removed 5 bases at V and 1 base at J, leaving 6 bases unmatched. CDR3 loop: CASRTGTESNQPQHF. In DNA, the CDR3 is TGCGCCAGCAGAACCGGGACAGAAAGCAATCAGCCCCAGCATTTT.

The CDR3, as DNA: TGTGCCAGTAGTGACGGACAGGGAAACACTGAAGCTTTCTTT. Translating it yields CASSDGQGNTEAFF. The V gene is TRBV19, the J gene TRBJ1-1; 8 bases match TRBD1. The length of the CDR3 is 14 residues. CDR1 LNHDA and CDR2 SQIVND come from the germline V gene (reference sequence). V lost 5 bases and J lost 2; bases outside the gene matches: 4.

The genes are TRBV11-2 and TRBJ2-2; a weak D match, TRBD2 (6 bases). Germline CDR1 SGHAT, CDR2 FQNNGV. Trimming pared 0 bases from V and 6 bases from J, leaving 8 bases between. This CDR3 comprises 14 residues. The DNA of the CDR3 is TGTGCCAGCAGCTTAGACGGGGGTCCCGGGGAGCTGTTTTTT. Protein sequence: CASSLDGGPGELFF. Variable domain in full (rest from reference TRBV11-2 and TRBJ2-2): EAGVAQSPRYKIIEKRQSVAFWCNPISGHATLYWYQQILGQGPKLLIQFQNNGVVDDSQLPKDRFSAERLKGVDSTLKIQPAKLEDSAVYLCASSLDGGPGELFFGEGSRLTVL.

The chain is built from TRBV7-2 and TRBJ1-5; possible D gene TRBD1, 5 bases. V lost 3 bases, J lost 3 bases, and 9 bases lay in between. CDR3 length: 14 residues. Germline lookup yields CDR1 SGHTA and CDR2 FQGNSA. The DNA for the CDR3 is TGTGCCAGCAGCTTCCGGGACTACAATCAGCCCCAGCATTTT. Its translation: CASSFRDYNQPQHF.

The CDR3 coding sequence is TGTGCCAGCTCCTTCGCGGGGAACTATGGCTACACCTTC. Translating it yields CASSFAGNYGYTF. V is TRBV28 and J is TRBJ1-2; D is unclear. The CDR3 is made up of 13 amino acids. Trimming pared 8 bases from V and 2 bases from J, leaving 12 bases between. CDR1 and CDR2 from the germline V gene are MDHEN and SYDVKM.

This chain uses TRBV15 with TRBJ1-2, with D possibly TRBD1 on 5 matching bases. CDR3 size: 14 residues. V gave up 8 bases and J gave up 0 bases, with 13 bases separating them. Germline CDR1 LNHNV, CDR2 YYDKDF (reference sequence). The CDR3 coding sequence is TGTGCCACCTCTCGACAGTTAGCTAACTATGGCTACACCTTC. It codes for CATSRQLANYGYTF.

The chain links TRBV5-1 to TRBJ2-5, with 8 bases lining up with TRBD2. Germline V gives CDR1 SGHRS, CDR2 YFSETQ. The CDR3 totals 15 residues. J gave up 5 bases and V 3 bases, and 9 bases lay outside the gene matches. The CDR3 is CASSYTSGTGETQYF. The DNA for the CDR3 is TGCGCCAGCAGCTACACTAGCGGCACCGGGGAGACCCAGTACTTC.

CDR3 residues: CAWFDRGSGNTIYF. For the CDR3, the DNA is TGTGCCTGGTTCGACAGGGGCTCTGGAAACACCATATATTTT. This chain connects TRBV30 to TRBJ1-3; TRBD1 matches 8 bases. The ends lost 5 bases at V and 0 bases at J; junction bases unmatched: 3. Germline CDR1 reads GTSNPN; CDR2 reads SVGIG (reference sequence). CDR3 length equals 14 residues.